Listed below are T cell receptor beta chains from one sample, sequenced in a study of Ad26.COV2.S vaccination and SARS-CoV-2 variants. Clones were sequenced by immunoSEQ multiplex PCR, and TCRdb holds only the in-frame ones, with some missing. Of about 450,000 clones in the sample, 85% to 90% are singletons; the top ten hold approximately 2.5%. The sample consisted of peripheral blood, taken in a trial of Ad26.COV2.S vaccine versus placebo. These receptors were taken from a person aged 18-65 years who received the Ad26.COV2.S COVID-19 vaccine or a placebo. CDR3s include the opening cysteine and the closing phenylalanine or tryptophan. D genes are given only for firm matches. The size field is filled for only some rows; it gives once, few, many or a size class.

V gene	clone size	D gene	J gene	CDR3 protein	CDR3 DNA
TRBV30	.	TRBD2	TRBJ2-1	CAWAISGSYNEQFF	TGTGCCTGGGCCATCAGCGGGAGTTACAATGAGCAGTTCTTC
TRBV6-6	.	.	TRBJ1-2	CASLGSITNYGYTF	TGTGCCAGCCTCGGTTCCATTACTAACTATGGCTACACCTTC
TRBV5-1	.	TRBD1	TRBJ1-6	CASSLTGASSYNSPLHF	TGCGCCAGCAGCTTGACAGGGGCCAGCTCCTATAATTCACCCCTCCACTTT
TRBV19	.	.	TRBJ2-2	CASRAGELFF	TGTGCCAGTAGAGCCGGGGAGCTGTTTTTT
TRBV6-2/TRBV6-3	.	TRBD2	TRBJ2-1	CASSHRTSASYNEQFF	TGTGCCAGCAGTCACCGGACTAGCGCGTCCTACAATGAGCAGTTCTTC
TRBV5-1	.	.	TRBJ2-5	CASSFFNSGETQYF	TGCGCCAGCAGCTTTTTTAACTCCGGGGAGACCCAGTACTTC
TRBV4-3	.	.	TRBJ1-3	CASSPRQFGNTIYF	TGCGCCAGCAGCCCCAGACAGTTTGGAAACACCATATATTTT
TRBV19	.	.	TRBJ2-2	CASSIWTGELFF	TGTGCCAGTAGTATATGGACCGGGGAGCTGTTTTTT
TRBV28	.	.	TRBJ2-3	CASSLAAYTQYF	TGTGCCAGCAGTCTCGCGGCTTATACGCAGTATTTT
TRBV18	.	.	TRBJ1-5	CASSPDYARNQPQHF	TGTGCCAGCTCACCAGACTACGCACGAAATCAGCCCCAGCATTTT
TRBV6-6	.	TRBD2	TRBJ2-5	CASSYSSGGRETQYF	TGTGCCAGCAGTTACTCCAGCGGGGGGAGGGAGACCCAGTACTTC
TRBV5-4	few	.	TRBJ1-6	CASSLQGENSPLHF	TGTGCCAGCAGCTTACAGGGAGAGAATTCACCCCTCCACTTT
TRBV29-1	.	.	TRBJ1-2	CSVPALVTGGYTF	TGCAGCGTCCCCGCACTCGTAACGGGAGGCTACACCTTC
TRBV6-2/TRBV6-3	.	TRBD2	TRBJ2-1	CASSLDVRRESAYNEQFF	TGTGCCAGCAGTTTGGACGTGCGGCGGGAGTCGGCCTACAATGAGCAGTTCTTC
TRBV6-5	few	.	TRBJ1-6	CASSRTRENSPLHF	TGTGCCAGCAGCCGTACGAGGGAAAATTCACCCCTCCACTTT
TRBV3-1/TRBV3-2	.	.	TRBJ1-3	CASSQKEDTVPSSGNTIYF	TGTGCCAGCAGCCAAAAGGAGGATACAGTTCCGTCCTCTGGAAACACCATATATTTT
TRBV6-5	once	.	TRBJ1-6	CASSYLIADSPLHF	TGTGCCAGCAGTTACTTAATTGCAGATTCACCCCTCCACTTT
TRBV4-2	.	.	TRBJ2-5	CASSQAPVGQFQETQYF	TGTGCCAGCAGCCAAGCGCCCGTCGGCCAGTTCCAAGAGACCCAGTACTTC
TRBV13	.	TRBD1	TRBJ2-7	CASSSSWGQITYEQYF	TGTGCCAGCAGCTCATCCTGGGGACAGATAACCTACGAGCAGTACTTC
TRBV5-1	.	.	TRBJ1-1	CASSLASSPMNTEAFF	TGCGCCAGCAGCTTGGCTTCCAGCCCAATGAACACTGAAGCTTTCTTT